A selection of T cell receptor beta chains follows, all from one sample in a study of blood T cell repertoires in COVID-19. The repertoire was sequenced with immunoSEQ multiplex PCR; TCRdb's copy has only in-frame clones and lacks some. The profile shows more than 300,000 clones, around 87% of them singletons. Sequenced material: peripheral blood. The receptors here all came from a woman in her forties with COVID-19, enrolled during active disease. Both conserved end residues are part of each CDR3. D genes are given only for firm matches. A row's size may be missing; if present it is once, few, many or a size class.

J gene: TRBJ2-2; clone size: .; D gene: .; CDR3 length: 12; V gene: TRBV3-1/TRBV3-2; CDR3 DNA: TGTGCCAGCAGCCAAATAACCGGGGAGCTGTTTTTT; CDR3 protein: CASSQITGELFF
J gene: TRBJ2-7; clone size: .; D gene: TRBD2; CDR3 length: 17; V gene: TRBV7-9; CDR3 DNA: TGTGCCAGCAGCCCAGGGGCGCTAGCGGGCTTCAGCTACGAGCAGTACTTC; CDR3 protein: CASSPGALAGFSYEQYF
J gene: TRBJ2-1; clone size: once; D gene: .; CDR3 length: 13; V gene: TRBV25-1; CDR3 DNA: TGTGCCAGCAGTGCTCCGTCCAGGGCAGAGCAGTTCTTC; CDR3 protein: CASSAPSRAEQFF
J gene: TRBJ2-5; clone size: .; D gene: .; CDR3 length: 13; V gene: TRBV18; CDR3 DNA: TGTGCCAGCTCACCGGGAGGAAGAGAGACCCAGTACTTC; CDR3 protein: CASSPGGRETQYF
J gene: TRBJ2-1; clone size: once; D gene: TRBD2; CDR3 length: 15; V gene: TRBV5-1; CDR3 DNA: TGCGCCAGCAGCCTGACTAGCGGGGGCTACAATGAGCAGTTCTTC; CDR3 protein: CASSLTSGGYNEQFF
J gene: TRBJ2-2; clone size: once; D gene: .; CDR3 length: 15; V gene: TRBV19; CDR3 DNA: TGTGCCAGTAGTATCATCAGGGACATCGGCGGGGAGCTGTTTTTT; CDR3 protein: CASSIIRDIGGELFF
J gene: TRBJ2-7; clone size: .; D gene: .; CDR3 length: 12; V gene: TRBV29-1; CDR3 DNA: TGCAGCGTTGGGCTGGACAGTTACGAGCAGTACTTC; CDR3 protein: CSVGLDSYEQYF
J gene: TRBJ2-7; clone size: .; D gene: TRBD2; CDR3 length: 17; V gene: TRBV19; CDR3 DNA: TGTGCCAGTAGTCCAACCGGGCGGGAGAGAAGCCGGGGCGAGCAGTACTTC; CDR3 protein: CASSPTGRERSRGEQYF
J gene: TRBJ1-1; clone size: .; D gene: .; CDR3 length: 14; V gene: TRBV19; CDR3 DNA: TGTGCCAGTATATCGACAGCCTGGGACACTGAAGCTTTCTTT; CDR3 protein: CASISTAWDTEAFF
J gene: TRBJ2-1; clone size: .; D gene: .; CDR3 length: 15; V gene: TRBV29-1; CDR3 DNA: TGCAGCGTTGAAGTGTCAGGCCAGGGGTACAATGAGCAGTTCTTC; CDR3 protein: CSVEVSGQGYNEQFF
J gene: TRBJ2-7; clone size: .; D gene: .; CDR3 length: 14; V gene: TRBV30; CDR3 DNA: TGTGCTGTGAGGAGAGTTTCCCACACCGCCGAGCAGTACTTC; CDR3 protein: CAVRRVSHTAEQYF
J gene: TRBJ2-7; clone size: once; D gene: .; CDR3 length: 14; V gene: TRBV19; CDR3 DNA: TGTGCCAGTAGTCGGACAGCACATTCCTACGAGCAGTACTTC; CDR3 protein: CASSRTAHSYEQYF
J gene: TRBJ2-5; clone size: .; D gene: TRBD1; CDR3 length: 15; V gene: TRBV7-9; CDR3 DNA: TGTGCCAGCAGCTTAGGGGACAGGGTCAAGGAGACCCAGTACTTC; CDR3 protein: CASSLGDRVKETQYF
J gene: TRBJ1-1; clone size: few; D gene: .; CDR3 length: 17; V gene: TRBV7-3; CDR3 DNA: TGTGCCAGCAGCCCGAAAGGGGGTGGTAGGGCGAACACTGAAGCTTTCTTT; CDR3 protein: CASSPKGGGRANTEAFF
J gene: TRBJ1-6; clone size: .; D gene: TRBD1; CDR3 length: 14; V gene: TRBV18; CDR3 DNA: TGTGCCAGCTCACCGACAGGGGGAGATTCACCCCTCCACTTT; CDR3 protein: CASSPTGGDSPLHF
J gene: TRBJ1-2; clone size: .; D gene: TRBD1; CDR3 length: 18; V gene: TRBV24-1; CDR3 DNA: TGTGCCACCAGTGATGGAAAGACAGGGATAGGACCGAACTATGGCTACACCTTC; CDR3 protein: CATSDGKTGIGPNYGYTF
J gene: TRBJ2-1; clone size: .; D gene: TRBD2; CDR3 length: 16; V gene: TRBV28; CDR3 DNA: TGTGCCAGCCTTCCCGGCGGGAGGATCTCCTACAATGAGCAGTTCTTC; CDR3 protein: CASLPGGRISYNEQFF
J gene: TRBJ1-5; clone size: few; D gene: .; CDR3 length: 14; V gene: TRBV10-2; CDR3 DNA: TGCGCCAGCAGTACAGGGCCCCTAAATAAGCCCCAGCATTTT; CDR3 protein: CASSTGPLNKPQHF
J gene: TRBJ1-4; clone size: .; D gene: TRBD1; CDR3 length: 15; V gene: TRBV18; CDR3 DNA: TGTGCCAGCTCACCCTCGACAGGGCCTAATGAAAAACTGTTTTTT; CDR3 protein: CASSPSTGPNEKLFF
J gene: TRBJ1-2; clone size: .; D gene: .; CDR3 length: 12; V gene: TRBV19; CDR3 DNA: TGTGCCAGTAGTAGGCCAGACTATGGCTACACCTTC; CDR3 protein: CASSRPDYGYTF
J gene: TRBJ2-6; clone size: .; D gene: TRBD1; CDR3 length: 16; V gene: TRBV18; CDR3 DNA: TGTGCCAGCTCACCGGGACAGCCCTCTGGGGCCAACGTCCTGACTTTC; CDR3 protein: CASSPGQPSGANVLTF
J gene: TRBJ2-5; clone size: .; D gene: .; CDR3 length: 15; V gene: TRBV5-1; CDR3 DNA: TGCGCCAGCAGCTTATCAGATGTCGTCCGAGAGACCCAGTACTTC; CDR3 protein: CASSLSDVVRETQYF
J gene: TRBJ2-5; clone size: .; D gene: .; CDR3 length: 14; V gene: TRBV7-2; CDR3 DNA: TGTGCCAGCTTGCGACCGGGGTTGGGGGAGACCCAGTACTTC; CDR3 protein: CASLRPGLGETQYF
J gene: TRBJ1-1; clone size: few; D gene: .; CDR3 length: 14; V gene: TRBV3-1/TRBV3-2; CDR3 DNA: TGTGCCAGCAGCCTCAAAGAGTGGAACACTGAAGCTTTCTTT; CDR3 protein: CASSLKEWNTEAFF
J gene: TRBJ2-5; clone size: .; D gene: .; CDR3 length: 12; V gene: TRBV19; CDR3 DNA: TGTGCCAGTAGACAGGTGGGAGAGACCCAGTACTTC; CDR3 protein: CASRQVGETQYF
J gene: TRBJ2-2; clone size: .; D gene: TRBD1; CDR3 length: 18; V gene: TRBV5-1; CDR3 DNA: TGCGCCAGCAGCACTGACCCCAGGGGGTCTGGGAACACCGGGGAGCTGTTTTTT; CDR3 protein: CASSTDPRGSGNTGELFF
J gene: TRBJ2-7; clone size: .; D gene: .; CDR3 length: 13; V gene: TRBV5-8; CDR3 DNA: TGTGCCAGCAGCCTACGGCAGGGCTACGAGCAGTACTTC; CDR3 protein: CASSLRQGYEQYF
J gene: TRBJ1-5; clone size: .; D gene: .; CDR3 length: 15; V gene: TRBV18; CDR3 DNA: TGTGCCAGCTCACCAAACGCCGGGGGAAATCAGCCCCAGCATTTT; CDR3 protein: CASSPNAGGNQPQHF
J gene: TRBJ2-7; clone size: .; D gene: TRBD1; CDR3 length: 13; V gene: TRBV29-1; CDR3 DNA: TGCAGCGTTGATAGTGGGGACAGCTACGAGCAGTACTTC; CDR3 protein: CSVDSGDSYEQYF
J gene: TRBJ1-1; clone size: .; D gene: .; CDR3 length: 15; V gene: TRBV7-2; CDR3 DNA: TGTGCCAGCAGACCCCAGACAGAGATGAACACTGAAGCTTTCTTT; CDR3 protein: CASRPQTEMNTEAFF
J gene: TRBJ2-3; clone size: .; D gene: TRBD2; CDR3 length: 14; V gene: TRBV2; CDR3 DNA: TGTGCCAGCACCTTAAGCGGGAGAACAGATACGCAGTATTTT; CDR3 protein: CASTLSGRTDTQYF